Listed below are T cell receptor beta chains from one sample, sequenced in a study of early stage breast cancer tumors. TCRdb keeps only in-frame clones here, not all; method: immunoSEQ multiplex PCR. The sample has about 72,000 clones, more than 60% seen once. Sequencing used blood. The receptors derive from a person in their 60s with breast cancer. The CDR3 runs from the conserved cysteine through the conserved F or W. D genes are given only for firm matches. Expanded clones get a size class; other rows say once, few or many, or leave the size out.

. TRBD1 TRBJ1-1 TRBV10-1 TGCGCCAGCAGTGAGTCTCAGTGGGACAGGGGGCGGACTGAAGCTTTCTTT CASSESQWDRGRTEAFF
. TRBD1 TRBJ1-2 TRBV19 TGTGCCAGTTCTGAGTCGGGGGACAGATATGGCTACACCTTC CASSESGDRYGYTF
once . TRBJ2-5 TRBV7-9 TGTGCCAGCAGCTTACAGGAGACCCAGTACTTC CASSLQETQYF
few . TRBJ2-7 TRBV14 TGTGCCAGCAGCCCGGCAGGGTCGAAGTACGAGCAGTACTTC CASSPAGSKYEQYF
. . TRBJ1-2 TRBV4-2 TGTGCCAGCAGCCACCCCGTTGCCGGGGAAAACTATGGCTACACCTTC CASSHPVAGENYGYTF
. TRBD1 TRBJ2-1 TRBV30 TGTGCCTGGAGTGTATCCCGGACAGGGGGCCTAGCGGGGTACTACTCCTACAATGAGCAGTTCTTC CAWSVSRTGGLAGYYSYNEQFF
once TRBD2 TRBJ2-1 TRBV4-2 TGTGCCAGCAGCCCCACCGGGACTAGCGGGAGTAATGAGCAGTTCTTC CASSPTGTSGSNEQFF
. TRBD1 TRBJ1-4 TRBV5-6 TGTGCCAGCAGCTTTTTCGGGACAGGGGCTGAAAAACTGTTTTTT CASSFFGTGAEKLFF
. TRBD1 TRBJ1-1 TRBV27 TGTGCCAGCAGTCCCTCCAGACAGGGGGCCTGGGGGGGAGCTTTCTTT CASSPSRQGAWGGAFF
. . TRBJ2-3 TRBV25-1 TGTGCCAGCAGTGACCTAAGGGCAGATACGCAGTATTTT CASSDLRADTQYF
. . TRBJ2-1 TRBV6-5 TGTGCCAGCAGTTCCTACGTCAGGAATGAGCAGTTCTTC CASSSYVRNEQFF
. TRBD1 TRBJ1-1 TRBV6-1 TGTGCCAGCAGCTCGACAGGGGATGGCACTGAAGCTTTCTTT CASSSTGDGTEAFF
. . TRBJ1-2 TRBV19 TGTGCCAGTAGCCCGACGGCTAACTATGGCTACACCTTC CASSPTANYGYTF
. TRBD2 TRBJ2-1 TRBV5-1 TGCGCCAGCAGCCTTACGACTAGCGCATCCTACAATGAGCAGTTCTTC CASSLTTSASYNEQFF
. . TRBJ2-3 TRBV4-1 TGCGCCAGCAGCCAACTGGAACTTGCGTCCACAGATACGCAGTATTTT CASSQLELASTDTQYF
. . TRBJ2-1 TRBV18 TGTGCCAGCTCAAGGGAAAATGAGCAGTTCTTC CASSRENEQFF
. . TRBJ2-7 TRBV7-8 TGTGCCAGCAGCTTTACCGGGACATCTTACGAGCAGTACTTC CASSFTGTSYEQYF
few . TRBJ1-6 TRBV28 TGTGCCAGCAGGGGCCAGAACACCCCGCTAAATTCACCCCTCCACTTT CASRGQNTPLNSPLHF
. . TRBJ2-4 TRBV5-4 TGTGCCAGCAGCACGGACCCGGGGGTAAACATTCAGTACTTC CASSTDPGVNIQYF
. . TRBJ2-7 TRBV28 TGTGCCAGTATACAAAAAGTGGGAGTACGCTACGAGCAGTACTTC CASIQKVGVRYEQYF
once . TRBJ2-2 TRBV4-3 TGCGCCAGCAGCCAAGCATGGACAGCTCACACCGGGGAGCTGTTTTTT CASSQAWTAHTGELFF
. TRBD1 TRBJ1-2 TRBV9 TGTGCCAGCAGCGCCGGGACAGGGGGGAACTATGGCTACACCTTC CASSAGTGGNYGYTF
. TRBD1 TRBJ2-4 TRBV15 TGTGCCACCAGCAGAGGCAGGACAGGGGCCGGGGCCAAAAACATTCAGTACTTC CATSRGRTGAGAKNIQYF
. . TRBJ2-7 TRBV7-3 TGTGCCAGCAGCTTAGGATTGGGTCCATTAAACGAGCAGTACTTC CASSLGLGPLNEQYF
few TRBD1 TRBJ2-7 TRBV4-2 TGTGCCAGCAGCCAACCCGGGACAGGGTTTAACGAGCAGTACTTC CASSQPGTGFNEQYF
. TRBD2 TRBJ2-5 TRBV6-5 TGTGCCAGCAGCCGGACTAGCGCCAAAGAGACCCAGTACTTC CASSRTSAKETQYF
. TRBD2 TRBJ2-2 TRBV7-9 TGTGCCAGCAGCCGAACTCTAGCGGGGGGGTACACCGGGGAGCTGTTTTTT CASSRTLAGGYTGELFF
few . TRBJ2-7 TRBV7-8 TGTGCCAGCAGCTCCAACTCCTACGAGCAGTACTTC CASSSNSYEQYF
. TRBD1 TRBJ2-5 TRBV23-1 TGCGCCAGCAGTCAACGTTTTCCCATACAGGGGGCCCAGTACTTC CASSQRFPIQGAQYF
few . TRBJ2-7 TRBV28 TGTGCCAGCAGTTTAGTCAGGGGGGGCTCCTACGAGCAGTACTTC CASSLVRGGSYEQYF
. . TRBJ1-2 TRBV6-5 TGTGCCAGCACTAAGGATAGGGGAGACTATGGCTACACCTTC CASTKDRGDYGYTF
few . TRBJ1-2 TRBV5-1 TGCGCCAGCAGCACTATTCCAGACAGACCTAGATATGGCTACACCTTC CASSTIPDRPRYGYTF
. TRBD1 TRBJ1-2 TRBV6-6 TGTGCCAGCAGTTACTCCGGTACAGGGGGAGGCTACACCTTC CASSYSGTGGGYTF
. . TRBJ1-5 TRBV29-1 TGCAGCGTTGGGGCAGGGAAGAATCAGCCCCAGCATTTT CSVGAGKNQPQHF
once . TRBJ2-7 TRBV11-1 TGTGCCAGCAGCTTAGCCCTGGGTTACTACGAGCAGTACTTC CASSLALGYYEQYF
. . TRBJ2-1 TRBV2 TGTGCCAGTAGGGTCAGGAGCTCCTACAATGAGCAGTTCTTC CASRVRSSYNEQFF
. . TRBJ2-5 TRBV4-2 TGTGCCAGCAGCCAAGAGGTGGAGCAAGAGACCCAGTACTTC CASSQEVEQETQYF
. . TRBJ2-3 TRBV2 TGTGCCAGCAGTGAAGCGCGGAAACTTAACACAGATACGCAGTATTTT CASSEARKLNTDTQYF
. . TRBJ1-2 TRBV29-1 TGCAGCGTTGAAGCGGCAGGGTATGGCTACACCTTC CSVEAAGYGYTF
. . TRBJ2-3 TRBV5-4 TGTGCCAGCAGCTATAGGGGGACAGATACGCAGTATTTT CASSYRGTDTQYF
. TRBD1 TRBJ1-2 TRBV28 TGTGCCAGCAGTTTACAGGGGGGGGTCGGCTACACCTTC CASSLQGGVGYTF
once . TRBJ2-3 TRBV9 TGTGCCAGCAGCGTAGGAGGACTTACAGATACGCAGTATTTT CASSVGGLTDTQYF
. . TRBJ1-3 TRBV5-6 TGTGCCAGCAGCTTGGGAGGTGGAAACACCATATATTTT CASSLGGGNTIYF
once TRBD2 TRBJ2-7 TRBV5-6 TGTGCCAGCAGCGGGGGGACTAGCGGGGGGTACGAGCAGTACTTC CASSGGTSGGYEQYF
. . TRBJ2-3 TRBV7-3 TGTGCCAGCAGCTTAACCCCCACAGATACGCAGTATTTT CASSLTPTDTQYF
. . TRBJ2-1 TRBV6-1 TGTGCCAGCTCGGTCTGGCGCAATGAGCAGTTCTTC CASSVWRNEQFF
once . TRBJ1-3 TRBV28 TGTGCCAGCAGTTTATTAAGAATCTCTGGAAACACCATATATTTT CASSLLRISGNTIYF
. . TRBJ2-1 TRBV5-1 TGCGCCAGCAGCCAGGGGGGGGGTGAGCAGTTCTTC CASSQGGGEQFF
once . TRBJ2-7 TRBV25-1 TGTGCCACCACTAGGGCTAGTGCGAGCGAGCAGTACTTC CATTRASASEQYF